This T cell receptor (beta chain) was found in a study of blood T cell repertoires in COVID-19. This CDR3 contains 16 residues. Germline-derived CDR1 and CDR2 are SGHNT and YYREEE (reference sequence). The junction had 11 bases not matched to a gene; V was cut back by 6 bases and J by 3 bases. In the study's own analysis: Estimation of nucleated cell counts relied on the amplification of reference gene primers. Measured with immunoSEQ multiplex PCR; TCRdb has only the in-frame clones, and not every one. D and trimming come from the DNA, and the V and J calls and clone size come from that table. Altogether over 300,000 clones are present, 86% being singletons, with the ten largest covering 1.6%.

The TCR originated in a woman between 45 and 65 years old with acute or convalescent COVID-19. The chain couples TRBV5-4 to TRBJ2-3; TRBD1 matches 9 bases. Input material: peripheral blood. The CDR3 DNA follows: TGTGCCAGCACCGTCCCTGGACAGGGGAAGACAGATACGCAGTATTTT. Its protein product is CASTVPGQGKTDTQYF.